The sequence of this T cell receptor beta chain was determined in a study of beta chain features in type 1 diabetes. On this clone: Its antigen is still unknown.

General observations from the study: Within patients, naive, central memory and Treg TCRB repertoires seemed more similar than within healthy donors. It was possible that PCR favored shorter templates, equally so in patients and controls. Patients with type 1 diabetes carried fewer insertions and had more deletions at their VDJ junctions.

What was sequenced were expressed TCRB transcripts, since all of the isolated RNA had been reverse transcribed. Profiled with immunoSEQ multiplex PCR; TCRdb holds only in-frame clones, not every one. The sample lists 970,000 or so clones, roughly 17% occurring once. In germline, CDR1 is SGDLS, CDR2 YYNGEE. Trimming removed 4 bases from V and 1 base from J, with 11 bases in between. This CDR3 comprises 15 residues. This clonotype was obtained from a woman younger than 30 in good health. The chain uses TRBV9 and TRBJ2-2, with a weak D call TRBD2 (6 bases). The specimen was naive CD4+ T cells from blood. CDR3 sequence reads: CASSHSGLNTGELFF. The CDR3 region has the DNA TGTGCCAGCAGCCATAGCGGATTGAACACCGGGGAGCTGTTTTTT.